What follows describes a single T cell receptor beta chain. This clonotype was observed at least ten times. There is no known antigen for this receptor. Base quality data are lacking; no much larger clone is found one base away. Amplification of TCR beta CDR3 regions was carried out from RNA transcripts. The TCR CDR3 was subjected to a first round of RT-PCR using the HTBI primer set and the Qiagen OneStep RT-PCR kit. A second multiplex PCR round built the libraries, followed by size selection and purification. The libraries were sequenced on an Illumina HiSeq2000 using paired-end 100 bp reads. Regarding the original processing steps: SOAPnuke was used to process the raw data, throwing out any read that contained adapters or uncalled bases, had a mean Phred below 15, or lacked an exact constant-primer or identifier match. COPE v1.2.5 was used to merge the high-quality paired reads, and each unique nucleotide sequence was defined as a clonotype. MiTCR v1.1 was used to align the clonotypes against IMGT TRBV, TRBD and TRBJ reference segments. The analysis was restricted to V-J combinations with a frequency above 0.0001, which together covered 99.2% of the repertoires. A TCS score was defined as the ratio of F50 (clonal expansion) to E x V (chaos), with BLOSUM62-based TCRdist applied between CDR3 peptides within each V-J. Welch's t-statistics and random forest reduced roughly 530 V-J features to 13, which were used in a naive Bayes classifier (R e1071). TCRdb reworked the public reads: Q25 trimming with fastp, MiXCR clone assembly, productive beta chains retained. Every entry covers one CDR3 protein and lists the most common genes and DNA from its rows. The V and J calls were determined by TCRdb, not by the authors. Recorded for this sample are roughly 380,000 distinct CDR3 sequences; 15% to 20% of them occurred a single time. The top ten constitute around a sixth of the sample.

These data originate in a study of T cells in Graves' hyperthyroidism and ophthalmopathy (dated by TCRdb to about 2019). Looking at the study overall: Peripheral blood samples were taken at initial diagnosis, before any treatment was given. The 95 to 100 discovery patients were randomly divided into training and test sets at a 7:3 ratio. After blood sampling, hyperthyroidism patients were treated with methimazole at a starting dose of 30 mg daily, and ophthalmopathy patients were treated with high-dose intravenous methylprednisolone. A discovery cohort of about a hundred patients, roughly 45 with Graves' ophthalmopathy and approximately 55 with stable Graves' hyperthyroidism, was used to find distinguishing TCR V-J signatures. In addition, the study compared T-cell repertoires in thyroid tissue and in blood from a handful of Graves' hyperthyroidism patients. The paper describes TCR Vbeta CDR3 sequencing of 130 to 150 peripheral blood samples, made up of 43 ophthalmopathy patients, around 78 hyperthyroidism patients and 17 progressor patients. Whether ophthalmopathy could be predicted prospectively was tested in an independent validation cohort made up of under 20 hyperthyroidism patients plus 17 patients who later progressed to ophthalmopathy. Study-wide findings and limitations: In validation, progression to ophthalmopathy was predicted by the model with 55% to 71% sensitivity and nearly 75% specificity, a median of about 6.4 months before onset. Most expanded thyroid clonotypes (frequency above 0.001) were also detected in blood, a finding suggesting that blood repertoires may reflect thyroid immune responses. In cross-validation, a model built on a 13 V-J signature told ophthalmopathy apart from stable hyperthyroidism with approximately 90% sensitivity and about 81% specificity, and in testing the same model reached 80%/75%. No statistical method was used to set the sample size in advance, and investigators knew the group allocation.

Trimming costs V 2 bases and J 3 bases, and their ends lie 8 bases apart. The CDR3 starts with the cysteine, ends with the phenylalanine, and has 13 residues. The only DNA kept is the CDR3, 39 bases in frame from the first base. Reading the germline V gene gives CDR1 SGHTA and CDR2 FQGNSA. Ophthalmopathy patients had moderately to severely active disease, with a Clinical Activity Score of 3 or more, a NOSPECS grade of 4 or more, and a disease duration of less than 3 months. Any patient with an uncontrolled infection, another autoimmune disease, pregnancy or lactation was excluded. Clinical symptoms, serum thyroxine and TRAb, thyroid ultrasound, and orbital computed tomography formed the basis for the diagnoses. Ficoll-Paque density gradient centrifugation was used to isolate PBMCs from around 10 ml of fresh peripheral blood. Trizol reagent was used to extract total RNA, and RNA quality was then checked on an Agilent 2100 Bioanalyzer.

The TCR sequence derives from a woman aged 35 to 49 with Graves' ophthalmopathy. The source material was blood. The rearrangement joined TRBV7-2 to TRBJ2-7; confidence is insufficient to name the D gene. The CDR3 sequence is CASSLTDNYEQYF. The bases are TGTGCCAGCAGCTTAACAGATAACTACGAGCAGTACTTC.